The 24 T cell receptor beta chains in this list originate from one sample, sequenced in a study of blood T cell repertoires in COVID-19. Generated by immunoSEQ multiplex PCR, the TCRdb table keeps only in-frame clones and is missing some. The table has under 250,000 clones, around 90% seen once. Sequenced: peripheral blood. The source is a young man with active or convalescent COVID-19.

This CDR3 reads CASSSDRGLDEKLFF. DNA of the CDR3: TGTGCCAGCAGCTCGGACAGGGGGTTGGATGAAAAACTGTTTTTT. This chain connects TRBV5-6 to TRBJ1-4; 10 nucleotides agree with TRBD1. The CDR3 covers 15 residues. The J segment lost 6 bases and the V segment lost 3 bases, leaving 5 bases of the junction unmatched. Germline V lookup: CDR1 SGHDT, CDR2 YYEEEE.

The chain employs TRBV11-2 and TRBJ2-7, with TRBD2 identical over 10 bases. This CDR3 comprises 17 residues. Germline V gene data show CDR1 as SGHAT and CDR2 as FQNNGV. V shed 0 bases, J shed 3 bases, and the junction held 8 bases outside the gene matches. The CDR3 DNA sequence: TGTGCCAGCAGCTTAGACCCGACATGGACTAGCGGCTACGAGCAGTACTTC. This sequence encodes CASSLDPTWTSGYEQYF.

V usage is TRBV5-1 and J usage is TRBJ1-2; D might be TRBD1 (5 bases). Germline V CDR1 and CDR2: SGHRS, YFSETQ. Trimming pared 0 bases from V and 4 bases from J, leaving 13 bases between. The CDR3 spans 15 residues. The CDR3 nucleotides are TGCGCCAGCAGCTTGGCGGGGGGAACTGGCTATGGCTACACCTTC. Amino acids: CASSLAGGTGYGYTF.

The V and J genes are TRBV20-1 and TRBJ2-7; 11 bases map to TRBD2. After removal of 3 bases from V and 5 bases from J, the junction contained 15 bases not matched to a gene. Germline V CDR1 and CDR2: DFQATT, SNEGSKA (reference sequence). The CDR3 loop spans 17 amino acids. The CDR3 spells CSASDNTGGLADNEQYF. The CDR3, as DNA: TGCAGTGCTAGTGATAATACTGGGGGACTAGCGGATAACGAGCAGTACTTC.

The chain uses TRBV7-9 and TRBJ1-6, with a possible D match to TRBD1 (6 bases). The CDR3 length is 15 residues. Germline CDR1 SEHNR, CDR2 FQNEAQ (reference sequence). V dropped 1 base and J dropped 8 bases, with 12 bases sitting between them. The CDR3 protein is CASSLDGTGYSPLHF. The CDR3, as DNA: TGTGCCAGCAGCTTAGACGGAACAGGGTATTCACCCCTCCACTTT.

CDR3 bases: TGCGCCAGCAGCCAAGATTTCGGACAGGGAGCTTTCTTT. Amino acid sequence: CASSQDFGQGAFF. This chain connects TRBV4-1 to TRBJ1-1, with 8 bases aligning to TRBD1. Trimming cost V 0 bases and J 10 bases; bases outside gene matches: 4. CDR3 size: 13 residues. Germline V gene sequence: CDR1 MGHRA, CDR2 YSYEKL.

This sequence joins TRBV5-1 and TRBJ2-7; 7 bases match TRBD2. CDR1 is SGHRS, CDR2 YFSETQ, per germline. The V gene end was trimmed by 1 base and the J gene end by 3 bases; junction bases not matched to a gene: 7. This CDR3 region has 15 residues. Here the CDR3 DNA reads TGCGCCAGCAGCTTGTCCCTAGCGGTCTACTACGAGCAGTACTTC. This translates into CASSLSLAVYYEQYF.

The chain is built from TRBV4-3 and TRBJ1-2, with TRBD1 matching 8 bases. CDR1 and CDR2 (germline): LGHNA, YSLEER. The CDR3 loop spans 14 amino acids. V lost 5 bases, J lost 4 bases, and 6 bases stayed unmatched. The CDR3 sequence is CASSGGRGPYGYTF. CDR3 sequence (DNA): TGCGCCAGCAGCGGGGGCAGGGGGCCCTATGGCTACACCTTC.

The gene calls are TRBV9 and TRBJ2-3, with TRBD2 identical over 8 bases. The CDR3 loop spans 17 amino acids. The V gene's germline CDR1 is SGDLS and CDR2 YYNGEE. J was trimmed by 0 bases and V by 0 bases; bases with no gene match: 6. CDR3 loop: CASSVATSGTSTDTQYF. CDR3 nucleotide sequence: TGTGCCAGCAGCGTAGCTACTAGCGGCACTAGCACAGATACGCAGTATTTT.

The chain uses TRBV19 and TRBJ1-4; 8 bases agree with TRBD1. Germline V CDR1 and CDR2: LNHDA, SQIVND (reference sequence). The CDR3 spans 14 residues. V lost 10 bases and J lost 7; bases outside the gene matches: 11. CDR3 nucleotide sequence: TGTGCCACTGGGGTTGGACAGGGAGGTGAAAAACTGTTTTTT. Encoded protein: CATGVGQGGEKLFF.

Here the CDR3 reads CASSVGGPADGYTF. In DNA, the CDR3 is TGTGCCAGCAGCGTAGGAGGTCCCGCGGATGGCTACACCTTC. The chain combines TRBV9 with TRBJ1-2; D is uncertain. The CDR3 covers 14 residues. Trimming took 0 bases from V and 6 from J, leaving 12 bases between them. The germline V gene encodes CDR1 SGDLS and CDR2 YYNGEE.

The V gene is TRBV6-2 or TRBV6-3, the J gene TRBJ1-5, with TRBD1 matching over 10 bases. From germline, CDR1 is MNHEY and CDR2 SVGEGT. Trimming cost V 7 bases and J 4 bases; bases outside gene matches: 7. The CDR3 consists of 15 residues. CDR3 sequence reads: CASTPEGQGNQPQHF. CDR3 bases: TGTGCCAGCACCCCAGAGGGACAGGGGAATCAGCCCCAGCATTTT.

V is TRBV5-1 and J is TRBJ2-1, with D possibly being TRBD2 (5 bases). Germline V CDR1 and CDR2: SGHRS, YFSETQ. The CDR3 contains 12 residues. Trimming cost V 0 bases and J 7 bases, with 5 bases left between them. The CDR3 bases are TGCGCCAGCAGCTTGGCGGGGAATGAGCAGTTCTTC. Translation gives CASSLAGNEQFF.

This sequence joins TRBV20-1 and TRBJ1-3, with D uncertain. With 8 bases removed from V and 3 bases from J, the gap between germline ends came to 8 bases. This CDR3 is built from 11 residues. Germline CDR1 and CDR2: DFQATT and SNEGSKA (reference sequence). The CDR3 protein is CSPGDGNTIYF. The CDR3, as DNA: TGCAGTCCAGGTGATGGAAACACCATATATTTT.

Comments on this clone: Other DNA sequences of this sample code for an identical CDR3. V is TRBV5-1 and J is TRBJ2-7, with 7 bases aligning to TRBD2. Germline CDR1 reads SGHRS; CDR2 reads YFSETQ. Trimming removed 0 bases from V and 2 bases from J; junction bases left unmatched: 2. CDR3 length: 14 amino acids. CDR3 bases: TGCGCCAGCAGCTTGGAGGGACTAACCTACGAGCAGTACTTC. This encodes CASSLEGLTYEQYF. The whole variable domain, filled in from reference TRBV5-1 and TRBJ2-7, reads KAGVTQTPRYLIKTRGQQVTLSCSPISGHRSVSWYQQTPGQGLQFLFEYFSETQRNKGNFPGRFSGRQFSNSRSEMNVSTLELGDSALYLCASSLEGLTYEQYFGPGTRLTVT.

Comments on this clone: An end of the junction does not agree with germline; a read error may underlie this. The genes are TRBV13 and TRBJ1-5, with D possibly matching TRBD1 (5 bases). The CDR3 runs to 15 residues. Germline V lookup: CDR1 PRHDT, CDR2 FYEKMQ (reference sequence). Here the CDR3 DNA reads TGTGCCAGCAGCCTAGGGGCCGGGGATAGTCAGCCCCAGCATTTT. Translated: CASSLGAGDSQPQHF.

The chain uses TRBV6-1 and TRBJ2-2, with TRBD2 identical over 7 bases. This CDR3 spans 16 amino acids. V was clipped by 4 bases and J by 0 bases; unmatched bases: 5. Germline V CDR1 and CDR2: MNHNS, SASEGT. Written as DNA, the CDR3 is TGTGCCAGCAGTGGGTTAGCGGGCGCGAACACCGGGGAGCTGTTTTTT. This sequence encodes CASSGLAGANTGELFF.

The CDR3 here is CASSVTGSNSPLHF. The CDR3 DNA follows: TGTGCCAGCAGCGTTACCGGTAGTAATTCACCCCTCCACTTT. The V call is TRBV9, the J call TRBJ1-6, with D unresolved. Germline CDR1 is SGDLS and CDR2 is YYNGEE. V was clipped by 2 bases and J by 6 bases, with 9 bases between them. The CDR3 runs to 14 residues.

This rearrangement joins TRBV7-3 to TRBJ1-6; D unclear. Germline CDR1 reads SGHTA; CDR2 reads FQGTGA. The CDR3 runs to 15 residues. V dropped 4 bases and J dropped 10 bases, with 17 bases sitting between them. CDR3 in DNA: TGTGCCAGCAGCTCGGGGATCTCAGGAATATCACCCCTCCACTTT. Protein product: CASSSGISGISPLHF.

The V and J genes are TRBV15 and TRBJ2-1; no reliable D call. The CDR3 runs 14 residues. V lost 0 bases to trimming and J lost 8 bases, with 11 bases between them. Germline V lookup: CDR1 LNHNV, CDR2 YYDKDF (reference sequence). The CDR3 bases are TGTGCCACCAGCAGAGACCCACTCCGCGATGAGCAGTTCTTC. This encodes CATSRDPLRDEQFF.

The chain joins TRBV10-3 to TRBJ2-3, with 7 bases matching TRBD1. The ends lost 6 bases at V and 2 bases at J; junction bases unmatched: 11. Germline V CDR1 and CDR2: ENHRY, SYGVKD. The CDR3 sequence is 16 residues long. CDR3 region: CAIRTTGQSFTDTQYF. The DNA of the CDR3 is TGTGCCATCAGGACGACAGGGCAGAGCTTCACAGATACGCAGTATTTT.

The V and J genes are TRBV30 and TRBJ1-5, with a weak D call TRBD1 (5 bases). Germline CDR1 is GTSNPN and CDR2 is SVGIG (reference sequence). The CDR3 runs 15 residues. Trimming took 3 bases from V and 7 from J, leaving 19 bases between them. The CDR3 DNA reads TGTGCCTGGAGCCCCCGCGGGGGTCTCGGGCAGCCCCAGCATTTT. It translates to CAWSPRGGLGQPQHF.

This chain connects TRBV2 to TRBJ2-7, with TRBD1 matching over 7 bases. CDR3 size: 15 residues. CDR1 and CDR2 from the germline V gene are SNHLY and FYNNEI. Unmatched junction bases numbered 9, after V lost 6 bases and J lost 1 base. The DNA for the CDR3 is TGTGCCAGCAGGAAAGACAGGGTAATTTCCTACGAGCAGTACTTC. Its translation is CASRKDRVISYEQYF.

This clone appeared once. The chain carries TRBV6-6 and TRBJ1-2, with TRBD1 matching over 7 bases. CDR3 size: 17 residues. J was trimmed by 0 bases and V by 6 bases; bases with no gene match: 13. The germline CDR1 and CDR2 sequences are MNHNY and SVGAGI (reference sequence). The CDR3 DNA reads TGTGCCAGCAGCCGATGGGGCGGACAGGCAGCTAACTATGGCTACACCTTC. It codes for CASSRWGGQAANYGYTF.